This passage covers 5 T cell receptor beta chains from one sample sequenced in a study of blood T cell repertoires in COVID-19. The method was immunoSEQ multiplex PCR; TCRdb's version includes in-frame clones alone and lacks a portion of them. The sample includes around 78,000 clones, 88% of them seen just once. Sequencing was performed on peripheral blood. The receptors shown here come from a man aged 45 to 65 with active COVID-19.

J is TRBJ1-4 and V is TRBV7-2, with 12 positions matching TRBD1. CDR1 SGHTA and CDR2 FQGNSA come from the germline V gene. This CDR3 region has 15 residues. J gave up 10 bases and V 2 bases, and 5 bases lay outside the gene matches. This CDR3 is CASSLMGQGAGKLFF. Written as DNA, the CDR3 is TGTGCCAGCAGCTTAATGGGACAGGGGGCTGGAAAACTGTTTTTT. Together with reference TRBV7-2 and TRBJ1-4, the CDR3 gives the full variable domain: GAGVSQSPSNKVTEKGKDVELRCDPISGHTALYWYRQSLGQGLEFLIYFQGNSAPDKSGLPSDRFSAERTGGSVSTLTIQRTQQEDSAVYLCASSLMGQGAGKLFFGSGTQLSVL.

This chain links TRBV29-1 with TRBJ2-3, with 13 positions matching TRBD2. The CDR3 is made up of 16 amino acids. The V gene's germline CDR1 is SQVTM and CDR2 ANQGSEA. Trimming took 6 bases from V and 0 from J; bases not matched to a gene: 6. The CDR3 nucleotides read TGCAGCGTCCGGACTAGCGGGAGCCCTAGCACAGATACGCAGTATTTT. As protein: CSVRTSGSPSTDTQYF.

The chain carries TRBV27 and TRBJ1-2; TRBD1 matches 11 bases. The CDR3 extends over 14 amino acids. Trimming at V came to 6 bases and at J to 8 bases, leaving 8 bases not matched to a gene. Per the germline V gene, CDR1 is MNHEY and CDR2 is SMNVEV (reference sequence). The CDR3: CASSLGQGARGYTF. As DNA, the CDR3 is TGTGCCAGCAGCCTCGGACAGGGGGCGAGGGGCTACACCTTC.

The rearrangement joins TRBV7-2 to TRBJ1-1; D remains unclear. Germline lookup yields CDR1 SGHTA and CDR2 FQGNSA. The CDR3 sequence is 14 residues long. V lost 3 bases to trimming and J lost 5 bases, with 13 bases between them. The CDR3: CASSFGIRGTEAFF. The CDR3, as DNA: TGTGCCAGCAGCTTCGGGATCCGCGGAACTGAAGCTTTCTTT.

The chain joins TRBV2 to TRBJ2-5; TRBD1 is a possible D gene (5 bases). Per the germline V gene, CDR1 is SNHLY and CDR2 is FYNNEI. The CDR3 length is 13 residues. V lost 7 bases, J lost 5 bases, and 14 bases lay in between. This CDR3 reads CASTPQGRETQYF. CDR3 sequence (DNA): TGTGCCAGCACTCCCCAGGGAAGGGAGACCCAGTACTTC.